A single sample gave rise to the 32 T cell receptor beta chains below, sequenced in a study of blood T cells in healthy people across ages. PCR was performed a second time for about 7 to 11 cycles using a sample-barcoded 5' primer and a J-beta primer mix. TCRdb ran MiXCR on the 5' RACE reads and lists one entry per CDR3 protein. The table includes fewer than 700,000 distinct CDR3 sequences, around 48% detected once. The sequencing input was blood. The receptor source for this set is a man aged 80 or over in good health.

This clonotype turned up a few times. This chain joins TRBV7-2 and TRBJ2-5; 8 bases fit TRBD2. In germline, CDR1 is SGHTA, CDR2 FQGNSA. Unmatched junction bases numbered 10, after V lost 8 bases and J lost 5 bases. There are 14 residues in the CDR3. This CDR3 reads CASSPAGGWETQYF. Here the CDR3 DNA reads TGTGCCAGCTCCCCTGCGGGGGGATGGGAGACCCAGTACTTC. Combining the CDR3 with reference TRBV7-2 and TRBJ2-5 gives the whole variable domain GAGVSQSPSNKVTEKGKDVELRCDPISGHTALYWYRQSLGQGLEFLIYFQGNSAPDKSGLPSDRFSAERTGGSVSTLTIQRTQQEDSAVYLCASSPAGGWETQYFGPGTRLLVL.

The chain has TRBV12-3 or TRBV12-4 and TRBJ2-1; a possible D gene is TRBD2 (6 bases). The CDR3 loop spans 16 amino acids. V dropped 6 bases and J dropped 3 bases, with 18 bases sitting between them. The CDR3: CASRVPGTSNYNEQFF. In nucleotides, the CDR3 is TGTGCCAGCAGGGTGCCCGGGACTTCGAACTACAATGAGCAGTTCTTC.

The rearrangement links TRBV20-1 to TRBJ2-6, with TRBD1 matching over 7 bases. The V gene's germline CDR1 is DFQATT and CDR2 SNEGSKA (reference sequence). The V gene end was trimmed by 5 bases and the J gene end by 0 bases; junction bases not matched to a gene: 4. The CDR3 runs 15 residues. Here the CDR3 DNA reads TGCAGTGCTCCGGACAGGAGCTCTGGGGCCAACGTCCTGACTTTC. Protein sequence: CSAPDRSSGANVLTF.

V usage is TRBV12-3 or TRBV12-4 and J usage is TRBJ2-1, with TRBD2 as a possible D gene (5 bases). V was pared by 5 bases and J by 6 bases, with 20 bases between. This CDR3 region has 16 residues. The CDR3 sequence is CASSPLRGQSSNEQFF. The DNA of the CDR3 is TGTGCCAGCAGTCCTCTTAGAGGGCAAAGTAGCAATGAGCAGTTCTTC.

The chain uses TRBV7-2 and TRBJ2-7, with 8 positions matching TRBD1. The germline gives CDR1 SGHTA, CDR2 FQGNSA. Trimming removed 1 base from V and 3 bases from J; junction bases left unmatched: 2. The CDR3 is 14 amino acids. The chain's CDR3 is CASSLGTGYYEQYF. The DNA of the CDR3 is TGTGCCAGCAGCTTAGGGACAGGGTACTACGAGCAGTACTTC.

The chain is built from TRBV7-2 and TRBJ2-3; tentative D call: TRBD2 (6 bases). Trimming shortened V by 3 bases and J by 4 bases, and 11 bases separated the two germline ends. CDR3 size: 14 residues. Germline CDR1 is SGHTA and CDR2 is FQGNSA. Here the CDR3 DNA reads TGTGCCAGCAGCTTTGACGGAGGGGCAGATACGCAGTATTTT. It yields the protein CASSFDGGADTQYF.

This clonotype showed up just a few times. The chain has TRBV4-3 and TRBJ2-3; 9 bases align to TRBD2. The ends lost 4 bases at V and 4 bases at J; junction bases unmatched: 12. The CDR3 spans 17 residues. Germline V gives CDR1 LGHNA, CDR2 YSLEER. The DNA of the CDR3 is TGCGCCAGCAGCCGGGGAACGTGGACTAGCGACCCAGATACGCAGTATTTT. As protein: CASSRGTWTSDPDTQYF.

J is TRBJ2-3 and V is TRBV20-1, with 9 bases aligning to TRBD2. V shed 6 bases and J 2 bases; nucleotides not matched to a gene: 9. The germline CDR1 and CDR2 sequences are DFQATT and SNEGSKA (reference sequence). This CDR3 has 15 amino acids. The CDR3 loop is CSAGGGRAHTDTQYF. CDR3 DNA: TGCAGTGCAGGGGGCGGGAGGGCCCACACAGATACGCAGTATTTT.

This clonotype was seen many times. The chain links TRBV6-5 to TRBJ2-6; TRBD1 agrees at 7 bases. Germline assignment: CDR1 MNHEY and CDR2 SVGAGI. This CDR3 is 16 amino acids long. V trimming: 5 bases; J trimming: 2 bases; junction bases outside the gene matches: 6. CDR3: CASSNSGTAGANVLTF. In nucleotides, the CDR3 is TGTGCCAGCAGTAACAGTGGGACAGCTGGGGCCAACGTCCTGACTTTC.

Comments on this clonotype: This may come from a read error, since a much larger clone is one base off. The chain combines TRBV4-2 with TRBJ2-3, with 8 bases that match TRBD2. Germline CDR1 LGHNA, CDR2 YNFKEQ. This CDR3 comprises 16 residues. J gave up 2 bases and V 4 bases, and 8 bases lay outside the gene matches. CDR3: CASSPQPAGDTDTQYF. The CDR3 nucleotides are TGTGCCAGCAGCCCACAACCAGCGGGGGACACAGATACGCAGTATTTT.

This clonotype was seen many times. The chain couples TRBV6-6 to TRBJ2-1; 7 nucleotides line up with TRBD2. The CDR3 is 15 residues long. From germline, CDR1 is MNHNY and CDR2 SVGAGI (reference sequence). With 4 bases clipped from V and 6 bases from J, the junction kept 9 bases outside the gene matches. Written as DNA, the CDR3 is TGTGCCAGCAGTTGGCGCGGGAGTGTTCTCAATGAGCAGTTCTTC. This codes for CASSWRGSVLNEQFF.

The chain employs TRBV29-1 and TRBJ2-1, with D maybe TRBD2 (5 bases). The CDR3 is 13 amino acids. Germline V CDR1 and CDR2: SQVTM, ANQGSEA. Trimming removed 6 bases from V and 8 bases from J, with 17 bases in between. The CDR3 region has the DNA TGCAGCGTGTGGACCTTAGGAGGCGATGAGCAGTTCTTC. As protein: CSVWTLGGDEQFF.

V gene TRBV2 combines with J gene TRBJ1-5, with D unresolved. The CDR3 runs to 14 residues. CDR1 and CDR2 from the germline V gene are SNHLY and FYNNEI. Trimming stripped 5 bases from V and 7 bases from J, with 15 bases between. CDR3 in amino acids: CASSHSPPSQPQHF. As DNA, the CDR3 is TGTGCCAGCAGTCATTCACCCCCCTCCCAGCCCCAGCATTTT.

This clonotype has a handful of counts. The chain carries TRBV18 and TRBJ2-7; D might be TRBD2 (6 bases). V was trimmed by 2 bases and J by 1 base, leaving 15 bases between them. CDR1 is KGHSH, CDR2 LQKENI, per germline. This CDR3 has 16 amino acids. The CDR3 spells CASSPGGGMGSYEQYF. The CDR3 DNA reads TGTGCCAGCTCACCAGGTGGCGGGATGGGATCCTACGAGCAGTACTTC.

This clonotype has only a few counts. This rearrangement joins TRBV11-3 to TRBJ2-3, with a weak D call TRBD2 (6 bases). The germline V gene has CDR1 SGHNT and CDR2 YENEEA. The CDR3 length is 14 residues. Trimming removed 3 bases from V and 6 bases from J, with 13 bases in between. The CDR3 loop is CASSLDYPSDTQYF. CDR3 coding DNA: TGTGCCAGCAGCTTGGACTACCCTTCGGATACGCAGTATTTT.

On this clonotype: One base away lies a much larger clone, so this may be a sequencing read error. V and J are TRBV6-5 and TRBJ2-5; a possible D gene is TRBD2 (6 bases). Germline V gives CDR1 MNHEY, CDR2 SVGAGI. The CDR3 sequence is 16 residues long. Trimming stripped 2 bases from V and 11 bases from J, with 24 bases between. The CDR3, as DNA: TGTGCCAGCAGTTACAATAGCGGAAGTCCCTGGGGTGAGCAGTACTTC. As protein: CASSYNSGSPWGEQYF.

This clonotype came up a few times. V gene TRBV30 combines with J gene TRBJ2-7; maybe TRBD1 (5 bases). V was pared by 1 base and J by 5 bases, with 12 bases between. The CDR3 covers 13 residues. Germline loops: CDR1 GTSNPN, CDR2 SVGIG (reference sequence). The CDR3 region is CAWSGDSLDEQYF. The CDR3 DNA reads TGTGCCTGGAGTGGCGACAGTTTGGACGAGCAGTACTTC.

A remark on this clonotype: One junction end disagrees with the germline gene, perhaps due to a read error. The chain has TRBV7-9 and TRBJ2-1; D remains ambiguous. The CDR3 has 14 amino acids. Germline V gives CDR1 SEHNR, CDR2 FQNEAQ (reference sequence). The CDR3 region is CASSLGTGLSERFF. For the CDR3, the DNA is TGTGCCAGCAGCTTGGGTACGGGCCTCAGTGAGCGGTTCTTC.

With regard to this clonotype: The germline gene is not matched at one end of the junction; a read error may be the cause. The rearrangement joins TRBV7-8 to TRBJ2-1; 7 bases line up with TRBD1. Germline V gene lookup returns CDR1 SGHVS and CDR2 FQNEAQ. This CDR3 spans 15 amino acids. CDR3 coding DNA: TGTGCCGGCAGCCGGAGAGGGGGCAACAACAATGAGCAGTTCTTC. This codes for CAGSRRGGNNNEQFF.

This chain uses TRBV15 with TRBJ1-6, with D maybe TRBD1 (5 bases). This CDR3 has 16 residues. Trimming cost V 4 bases and J 8 bases, with 18 bases left between them. CDR1 is LNHNV, CDR2 YYDKDF, per germline (reference sequence). The CDR3 protein is CATSNLLRGGHSPLHF. CDR3 bases: TGTGCCACCAGCAACCTCTTGAGGGGAGGTCATTCACCCCTCCACTTT.

This clonotype turned up a few times. This chain connects TRBV7-3 to TRBJ2-3; no clear D. Germline V gene sequence: CDR1 SGHTA, CDR2 FQGTGA. The CDR3 length is 15 residues. V was pared by 5 bases and J by 0 bases, with 12 bases between. The CDR3: CASSQNLGSTDTQYF. The CDR3 DNA follows: TGTGCCAGCAGCCAAAACTTGGGGAGCACAGATACGCAGTATTTT.

This clonotype was found many times. V usage is TRBV3-1 and J usage is TRBJ2-7; no reliable D call. The germline CDR1 and CDR2 sequences are LGHDT and YNNKEL (reference sequence). Trimming cost V 3 bases and J 3 bases, with 9 bases left between them. The CDR3 is 13 residues long. In DNA, the CDR3 is TGTGCCAGCAGCCACACAGCGTTCTACGAGCAGTACTTC. Protein product: CASSHTAFYEQYF.

This clonotype was observed many times. The J gene is TRBJ2-1, the V gene TRBV6-5, with 7 bases aligning to TRBD2. Trimming cost V 7 bases and J 5 bases; bases outside gene matches: 11. This CDR3 has 15 residues. CDR1 MNHEY and CDR2 SVGAGI come from the germline V gene. The DNA of the CDR3 is TGTGCCAGCACCAGATCTACGGGGGGAAACAATGAGCAGTTCTTC. Translation: CASTRSTGGNNEQFF.

The genes are TRBV29-1 and TRBJ2-2; D unresolved. V was trimmed by 4 bases and J by 6 bases, leaving 9 bases between them. CDR1 is SQVTM, CDR2 ANQGSEA, per germline. CDR3 length: 12 amino acids. The CDR3: CSVVISAGELFF. The CDR3 DNA reads as TGCAGCGTTGTCATCTCGGCCGGGGAGCTGTTTTTT.

This clonotype turned up a few times. The DNA for the CDR3 is TGTGCCAGCAGTCGACAGGGATCAGATACGCAGTATTTT. Translation gives CASSRQGSDTQYF. The chain is built from TRBV6-2 or TRBV6-3 and TRBJ2-3; TRBD1 agrees at 7 bases. Germline V lookup: CDR1 MNHEY, CDR2 SVGEGT. Trimming took 5 bases from V and 4 from J; bases not matched to a gene: 3. CDR3 length equals 13 residues.

The J gene is TRBJ2-7, the V gene TRBV28; 7 nucleotides align to TRBD1. The germline V gene has CDR1 MDHEN and CDR2 SYDVKM. The CDR3 runs 19 residues. J was trimmed by 2 bases and V by 6 bases; bases with no gene match: 22. The DNA of the CDR3 is TGTGCCAGCAGGACTACCAGGGGGTACACAGCCCAACTTACCTACGAGCAGTACTTC. This gives the protein CASRTTRGYTAQLTYEQYF.

On this clonotype itself: The junction does not match germline at one end; this may be a read error. The genes are TRBV24-1 and TRBJ2-1; 14 nucleotides line up with TRBD2. Germline assignment: CDR1 KGHDR and CDR2 SFDVKD. The CDR3 has 20 amino acids. CDR3 DNA: TGTGCCACCAGTGATCCACCGGGACTAGCGGGGGACCACTCCTACAGTGAGCAGTTCTTC. It encodes CATSDPPGLAGDHSYSEQFF.

The chain uses TRBV20-1 and TRBJ1-5; 10 bases match TRBD1. This CDR3 has 14 residues. The germline CDR1 and CDR2 sequences are DFQATT and SNEGSKA (reference sequence). Trimming took 6 bases from V and 5 from J; bases not matched to a gene: 7. CDR3 protein: CSARTGGEYQPQHF. The CDR3 nucleotides are TGCAGTGCCCGGACAGGGGGTGAGTATCAGCCCCAGCATTTT.

This chain joins TRBV7-3 and TRBJ2-1; 12 bases map to TRBD2. Per germline, CDR1 SGHTA and CDR2 FQGTGA. The CDR3 spans 18 residues. V shed 5 bases, J shed 0 bases, and the junction held 8 bases outside the gene matches. In DNA, the CDR3 is TGTGCCAGCAGCCCCACTAGCGGGAGGCCCAGCTCCTACAATGAGCAGTTCTTC. Its translation is CASSPTSGRPSSYNEQFF.

The CDR3: CTSSLDNGSLDTQYF. CDR3 DNA: TGTACCAGCAGCTTAGATAACGGGAGTTTGGATACGCAGTATTTT. The chain combines TRBV7-2 with TRBJ2-3; the D gene is possibly TRBD2 (6 bases). Trimming took off 1 base at V and 6 bases at J, with 14 bases between the two ends. This CDR3 is built from 15 residues. Germline assignment: CDR1 SGHTA and CDR2 FQGNSA. The variable domain in full, completed from reference TRBV7-2 and TRBJ2-3, reads GAGVSQSPSNKVTEKGKDVELRCDPISGHTALYWYRQSLGQGLEFLIYFQGNSAPDKSGLPSDRFSAERTGGSVSTLTIQRTQQEDSAVYLCTSSLDNGSLDTQYFGPGTRLTVL.

This chain uses TRBV7-2 with TRBJ2-5; D is unclear. The CDR3 extends over 17 amino acids. Germline CDR1 SGHTA, CDR2 FQGNSA. V lost 0 bases and J 5 bases, leaving 19 bases between the germline ends. CDR3 residues: CASSLATGRRRSETQYF. The CDR3 DNA is TGTGCCAGCAGCTTAGCTACGGGCAGGCGAAGGTCGGAGACCCAGTACTTC.

This clonotype was detected only a few times. The chain uses TRBV6-6 and TRBJ2-2; D remains unclear. Germline V gene sequence: CDR1 MNHNY, CDR2 SVGAGI (reference sequence). CDR3 length equals 14 residues. Deletions cut 3 bases from V and 4 bases from J, with 9 bases between. The chain's CDR3 is CASSYGPGTGELFF. CDR3 nucleotide sequence: TGTGCCAGCAGTTATGGGCCGGGCACCGGGGAGCTGTTTTTT.